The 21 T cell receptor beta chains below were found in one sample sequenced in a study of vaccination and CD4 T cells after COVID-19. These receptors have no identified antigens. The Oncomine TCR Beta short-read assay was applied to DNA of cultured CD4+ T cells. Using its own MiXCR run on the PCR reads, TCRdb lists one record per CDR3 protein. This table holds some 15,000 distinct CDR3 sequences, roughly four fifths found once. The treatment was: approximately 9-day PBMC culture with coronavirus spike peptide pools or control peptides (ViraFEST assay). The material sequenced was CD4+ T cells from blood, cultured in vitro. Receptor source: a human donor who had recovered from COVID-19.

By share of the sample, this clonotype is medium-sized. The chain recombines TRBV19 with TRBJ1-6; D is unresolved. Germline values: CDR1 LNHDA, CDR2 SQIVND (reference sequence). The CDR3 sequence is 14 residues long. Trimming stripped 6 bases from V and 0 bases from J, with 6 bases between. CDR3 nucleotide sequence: TGTGCCAGTAGCCAGAGCTCCTATAATTCACCCCTCCACTTT. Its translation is CASSQSSYNSPLHF.

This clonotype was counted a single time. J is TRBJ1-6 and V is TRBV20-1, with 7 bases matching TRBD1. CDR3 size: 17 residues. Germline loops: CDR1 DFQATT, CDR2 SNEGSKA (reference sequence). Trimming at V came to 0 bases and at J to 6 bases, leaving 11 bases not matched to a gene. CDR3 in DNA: TGCAGTGCTAGAGATTCGGGAAGGGGGCGCGGTAATTCACCCCTCCACTTT. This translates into CSARDSGRGRGNSPLHF.

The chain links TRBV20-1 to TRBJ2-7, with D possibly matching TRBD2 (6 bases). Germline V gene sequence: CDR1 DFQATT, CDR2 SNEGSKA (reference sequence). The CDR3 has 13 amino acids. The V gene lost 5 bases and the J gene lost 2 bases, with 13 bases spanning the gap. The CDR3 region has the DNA TGCAGTGCTGCTAGCGTTACCCCCTACGAGCAGTACTTC. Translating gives CSAASVTPYEQYF.

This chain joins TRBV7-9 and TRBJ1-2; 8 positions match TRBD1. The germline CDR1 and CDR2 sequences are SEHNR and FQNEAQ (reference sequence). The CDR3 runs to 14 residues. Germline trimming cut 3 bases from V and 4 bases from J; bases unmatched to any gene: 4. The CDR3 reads CASSFQGAAYGYTF. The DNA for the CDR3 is TGTGCCAGCAGCTTCCAGGGGGCTGCCTATGGCTACACCTTC.

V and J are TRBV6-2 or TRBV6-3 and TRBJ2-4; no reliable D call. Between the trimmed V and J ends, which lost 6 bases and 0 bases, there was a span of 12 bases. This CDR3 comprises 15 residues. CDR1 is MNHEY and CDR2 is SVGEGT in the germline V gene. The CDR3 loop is CASSRTDPAKNIQYF. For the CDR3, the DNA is TGTGCCAGCAGCCGAACGGACCCAGCCAAAAACATTCAGTACTTC.

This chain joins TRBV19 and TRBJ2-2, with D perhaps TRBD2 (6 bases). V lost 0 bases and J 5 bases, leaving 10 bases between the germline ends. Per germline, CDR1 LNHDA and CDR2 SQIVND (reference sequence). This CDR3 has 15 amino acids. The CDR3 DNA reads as TGTGCCAGTAGTATAGATCGTGGGGGGACCGGGGAGCTGTTTTTT. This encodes CASSIDRGGTGELFF.

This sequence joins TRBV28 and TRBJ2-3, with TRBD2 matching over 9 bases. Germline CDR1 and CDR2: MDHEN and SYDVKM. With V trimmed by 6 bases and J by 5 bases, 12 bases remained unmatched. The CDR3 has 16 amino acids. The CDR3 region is CASRPRAGGPLDTQYF. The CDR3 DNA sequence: TGTGCCAGCAGGCCGAGGGCGGGAGGGCCATTAGATACGCAGTATTTT.

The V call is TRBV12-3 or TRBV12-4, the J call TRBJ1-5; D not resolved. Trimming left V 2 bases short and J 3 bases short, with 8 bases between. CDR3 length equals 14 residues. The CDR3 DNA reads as TGTGCCAGCAGTTTAAACAGTTTCAATCAGCCCCAGCATTTT. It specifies CASSLNSFNQPQHF.

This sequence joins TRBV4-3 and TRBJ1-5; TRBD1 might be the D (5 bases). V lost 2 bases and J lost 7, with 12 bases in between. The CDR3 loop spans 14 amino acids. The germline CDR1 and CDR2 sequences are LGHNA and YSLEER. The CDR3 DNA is TGCGCCAGCAGCCAACATACGCAGGGACAGCCCCAGCATTTT. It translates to CASSQHTQGQPQHF.

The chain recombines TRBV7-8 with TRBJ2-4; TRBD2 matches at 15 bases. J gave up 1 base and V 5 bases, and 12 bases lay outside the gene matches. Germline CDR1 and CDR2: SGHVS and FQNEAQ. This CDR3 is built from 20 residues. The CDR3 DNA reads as TGTGCCAGCAGCCCCCCCGGGACTAGCGGGAGGCCTCTGGCCAAAAACATTCAGTACTTC. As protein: CASSPPGTSGRPLAKNIQYF.

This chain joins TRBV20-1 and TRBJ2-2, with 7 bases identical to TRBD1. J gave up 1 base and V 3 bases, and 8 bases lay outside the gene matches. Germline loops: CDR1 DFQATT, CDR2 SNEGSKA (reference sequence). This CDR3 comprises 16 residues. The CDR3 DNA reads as TGCAGTGCTAGGAAACAGGGGACAAAGAACACCGGGGAGCTGTTTTTT. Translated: CSARKQGTKNTGELFF.

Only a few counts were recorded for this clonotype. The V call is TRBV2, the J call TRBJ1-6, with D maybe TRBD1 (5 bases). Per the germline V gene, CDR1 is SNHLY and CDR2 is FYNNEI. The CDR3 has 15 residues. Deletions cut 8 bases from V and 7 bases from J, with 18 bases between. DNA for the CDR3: TGTGCCAGCCTCAGGGACCCATATGAAAATTCACCCCTCCACTTT. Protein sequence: CASLRDPYENSPLHF.

The CDR3 reads CASSLWGYSNQPQHF. The CDR3 bases are TGCGCCAGCAGCTTGTGGGGTTATAGCAATCAGCCCCAGCATTTT. The chain combines TRBV5-1 with TRBJ1-5; no firm D call. Between the trimmed V and J ends, which lost 1 base and 0 bases, there was a span of 8 bases. The germline CDR1 and CDR2 sequences are SGHRS and YFSETQ. The CDR3 spans 15 residues.

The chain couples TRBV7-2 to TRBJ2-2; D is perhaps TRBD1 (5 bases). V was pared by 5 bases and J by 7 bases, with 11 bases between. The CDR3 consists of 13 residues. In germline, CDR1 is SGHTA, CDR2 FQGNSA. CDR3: CASSAHRNGELFF. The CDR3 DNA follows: TGTGCCAGCAGCGCCCACAGGAACGGGGAGCTGTTTTTT.

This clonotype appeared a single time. The CDR3 protein is CASMRRGPPDTQYF. The CDR3 bases are TGTGCCAGCATGCGGCGGGGGCCCCCAGATACGCAGTATTTT. The rearrangement links TRBV27 to TRBJ2-3; a possible D gene is TRBD2 (7 bases). Trimming took 7 bases from V and 4 from J, leaving 15 bases between them. The germline V gene has CDR1 MNHEY and CDR2 SMNVEV (reference sequence). The CDR3 spans 14 residues.

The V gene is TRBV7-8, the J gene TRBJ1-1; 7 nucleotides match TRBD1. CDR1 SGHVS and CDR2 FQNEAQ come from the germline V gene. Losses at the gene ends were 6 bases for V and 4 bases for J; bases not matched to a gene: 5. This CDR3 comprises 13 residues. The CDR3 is CASRFQGGTEAFF. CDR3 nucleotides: TGTGCCAGCAGATTCCAGGGGGGCACTGAAGCTTTCTTT.

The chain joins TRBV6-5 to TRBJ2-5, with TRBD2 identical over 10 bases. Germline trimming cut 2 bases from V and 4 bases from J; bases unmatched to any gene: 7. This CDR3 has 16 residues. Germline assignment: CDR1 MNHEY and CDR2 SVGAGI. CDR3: CASSYRASGSGETQYF. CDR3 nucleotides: TGTGCCAGCAGTTACAGAGCTAGCGGGAGTGGAGAGACCCAGTACTTC.

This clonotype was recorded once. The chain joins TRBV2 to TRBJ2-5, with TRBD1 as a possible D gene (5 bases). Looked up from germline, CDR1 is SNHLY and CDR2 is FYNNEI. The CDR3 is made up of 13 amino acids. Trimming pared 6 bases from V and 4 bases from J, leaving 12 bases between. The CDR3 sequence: CASSLTRVETQYF. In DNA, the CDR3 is TGTGCCAGCAGCTTAACCAGGGTAGAGACCCAGTACTTC.

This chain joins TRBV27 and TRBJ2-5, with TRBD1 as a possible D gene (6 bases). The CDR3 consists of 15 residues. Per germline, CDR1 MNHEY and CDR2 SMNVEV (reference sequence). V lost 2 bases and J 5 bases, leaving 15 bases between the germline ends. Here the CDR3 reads CASSLGNQGRETQYF. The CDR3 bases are TGTGCCAGCAGTTTAGGGAACCAGGGGCGGGAGACCCAGTACTTC.

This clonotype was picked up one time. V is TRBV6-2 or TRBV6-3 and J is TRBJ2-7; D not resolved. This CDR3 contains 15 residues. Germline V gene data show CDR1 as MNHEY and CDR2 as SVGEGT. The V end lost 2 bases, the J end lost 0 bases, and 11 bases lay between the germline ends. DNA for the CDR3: TGTGCCAGCAGTTACCTTCGAACCCTCTCCTACGAGCAGTACTTC. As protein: CASSYLRTLSYEQYF.

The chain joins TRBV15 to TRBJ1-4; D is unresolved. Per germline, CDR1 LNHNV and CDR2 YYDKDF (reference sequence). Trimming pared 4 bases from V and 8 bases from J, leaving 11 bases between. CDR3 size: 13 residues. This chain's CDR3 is CATSNGSGEKLFF. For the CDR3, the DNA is TGTGCCACCAGCAATGGGTCCGGGGAAAAACTGTTTTTT.